These T cell receptor beta chains were read from a single sample in a study of shared clonotypes between healthy human individuals. Sequencing was performed with immunoSEQ multiplex PCR; in TCRdb, only in-frame clones are kept and a portion is missing. The sample holds about 380,000 clones, roughly 96% seen once. Sequenced: memory CD8+ T cells sorted from blood. The receptors shown here come from a man aged 30 to 39 in good health. CDR3s leave out the opening cysteine and the closing phenylalanine or tryptophan.

j_call v_call cdr3_length cdr3_aa
TRBJ2-5 TRBV5-4 13 ASSLRTGGQETQY
TRBJ2-7 TRBV19 12 ASSIPGQKYEQY
TRBJ1-2 TRBV27 11 ASSWARNYGYT
TRBJ2-5 TRBV5-4 10 ASNAVGETQY
TRBJ1-5 TRBV2 12 ASGGTSESQPQH
TRBJ2-5 TRBV5-1 13 ASSPGLAYGETQY
TRBJ1-1 TRBV28 12 ASSADRRGTEAF
TRBJ2-7 TRBV5-8 12 ASSLDTLSYEQY
TRBJ2-6 TRBV5-4 11 ASRQGGANVLT
TRBJ2-1 TRBV19 14 ASTTPGLADYNEQF
TRBJ1-5 TRBV19 10 ATQGAAQPQH
TRBJ2-7 TRBV30 11 AGRRQGIFEQY
TRBJ2-3 TRBV5-6 10 ASSFSTDTQY
TRBJ2-7 TRBV19 10 ASSIPYGEQY
TRBJ2-1 TRBV21-1 14 ASSKGAGADYNEQF
TRBJ2-7 TRBV7-7 12 ASQRLAGDYEQY
TRBJ2-1 TRBV6-1 13 ASSEAAGAYNEQF
TRBJ2-7 TRBV7-2 16 ASSLRSGKGVRSYEQY
TRBJ1-3 TRBV27 11 ASSGSSGNTIY
TRBJ2-3 TRBV9 14 ASSVYYQPTADTQY
TRBJ2-7 TRBV2 11 ASSPLGTGGKY
TRBJ2-3 TRBV28 16 ASSSGLAGAGATDTQY
TRBJ2-7 TRBV27 11 ASSSLALYEQY
TRBJ2-2 TRBV7-2 14 ASSRRTGLNTGELF